These 21 T cell receptor beta chains were all obtained from the same sample, sequenced in a study of blood T cell repertoires in COVID-19. Using immunoSEQ multiplex PCR, the repertoire was profiled, and TCRdb retains in-frame clones only, with some absent. The profile shows roughly 70,000 clones, over 60% of them singletons. The sample taken for sequencing was peripheral blood. Receptor source: a man between 60 and 75 years old with COVID-19, enrolled during active disease.

This clone showed up just once. The V gene is TRBV5-1, the J gene TRBJ1-3; 8 nucleotides match TRBD1. CDR3 length equals 16 residues. V dropped 0 bases and J dropped 4; count of bases not matched to a gene: 6. CDR1 is SGHRS, CDR2 YFSETQ, per germline. The CDR3 loop reads CASSLAAGGDGNTIYF. The CDR3 region has the DNA TGCGCCAGCAGCTTGGCCGCAGGGGGCGACGGAAACACCATATATTTT.

J is TRBJ2-2 and V is TRBV10-3; 8 nucleotides line up with TRBD2. The length of the CDR3 is 19 residues. Unmatched junction bases numbered 13, after V lost 4 bases and J lost 0 bases. The germline gives CDR1 ENHRY, CDR2 SYGVKD. Here the CDR3 DNA reads TGTGCCATCAGTGGGGGGGCCGGGACTAGGAACGCGAACACCGGGGAGCTGTTTTTT. It translates to CAISGGAGTRNANTGELFF.

The chain joins TRBV5-1 to TRBJ1-1; D is unresolved. V was cut by 0 bases and J by 1 base, with 7 bases left in between. Germline V gene lookup returns CDR1 SGHRS and CDR2 YFSETQ. This CDR3 has 14 residues. This CDR3 is CASSLVAGNTEAFF. The CDR3 DNA reads as TGCGCCAGCAGCTTGGTAGCTGGGAACACTGAAGCTTTCTTT.

This clone occurred once. The chain uses TRBV29-1 and TRBJ2-3; a possible D gene is TRBD1 (6 bases). CDR3 length: 14 residues. The ends were cut back, 4 bases at V and 0 bases at J, with 11 bases in the middle. Germline CDR1 SQVTM, CDR2 ANQGSEA. The chain's CDR3 is CSVAGATSTDTQYF. The DNA for the CDR3 is TGCAGCGTTGCAGGGGCAACTAGCACAGATACGCAGTATTTT.

V usage is TRBV4-1 and J usage is TRBJ1-4; D may be TRBD1 (6 bases). The CDR3 has 16 residues. CDR1 MGHRA and CDR2 YSYEKL come from the germline V gene. Trimming left V 3 bases short and J 0 bases short, with 11 bases between. The CDR3 DNA is TGCGCCAGCAGCCACCCACAGGGTTCAACTAATGAAAAACTGTTTTTT. Translating it yields CASSHPQGSTNEKLFF.

This chain joins TRBV12-3 or TRBV12-4 and TRBJ2-2, with a weak D call TRBD2 (6 bases). The CDR3 has 13 residues. Trimming pared 5 bases from V and 3 bases from J, leaving 7 bases between. The CDR3 coding sequence is TGTGCCAGCAGTCGGGACTACACCGGGGAGCTGTTTTTT. This codes for CASSRDYTGELFF.

The rearrangement uses TRBV7-3 and TRBJ2-7, with D perhaps matching TRBD1 (6 bases). Germline V gene lookup returns CDR1 SGHTA and CDR2 FQGTGA. The CDR3 is 13 residues long. The germline V and J ends were trimmed by 1 base and 6 bases, with 10 bases remaining between them. CDR3 in amino acids: CASSLNRAGEQYF. The DNA of the CDR3 is TGTGCCAGCAGCTTAAACAGGGCGGGCGAGCAGTACTTC. The entire variable domain, with the rest obtained from reference TRBV7-3 and TRBJ2-7, is as follows: GAGVSQTPSNKVTEKGKYVELRCDPISGHTALYWYRQSLGQGPEFLIYFQGTGAADDSGLPNDRFFAVRPEGSVSTLKIQRTERGDSAVYLCASSLNRAGEQYFGPGTRLTVT.

This clone has a handful of counts. The chain is built from TRBV7-9 and TRBJ1-5; TRBD1 matches 9 bases. CDR3 length: 18 amino acids. Germline lookup yields CDR1 SEHNR and CDR2 FQNEAQ (reference sequence). V gave up 3 bases and J gave up 5 bases; unmatched junction bases: 14. As DNA, the CDR3 is TGTGCCAGCAGCTTGGGGACAGGGTTCCTCGGGCCCGATCAGCCCCAGCATTTT. As protein: CASSLGTGFLGPDQPQHF.

The chain joins TRBV9 to TRBJ2-2, with D perhaps TRBD2 (6 bases). Germline CDR1 reads SGDLS; CDR2 reads YYNGEE. CDR3 length: 15 amino acids. Trimming stripped 3 bases from V and 2 bases from J, with 11 bases between. CDR3 nucleotide sequence: TGTGCCAGCAGCGCCGGGACTCCAAACACCGGGGAGCTGTTTTTT. Its translation: CASSAGTPNTGELFF.

This clone was observed many times. Other DNA sequences in the same sample also yield this CDR3. J is TRBJ2-7 and V is TRBV10-3; D gene uncertain. The CDR3 contains 12 residues. V was shortened by 2 bases and J by 4 bases, with 6 bases between the two germline ends. Germline loops: CDR1 ENHRY, CDR2 SYGVKD. The CDR3 DNA reads as TGTGCCATCAGTGAGCCCCTGTACGAGCAGTACTTC. Amino acid sequence: CAISEPLYEQYF.

This rearrangement joins TRBV13 to TRBJ1-6; D is unresolved. The germline CDR1 and CDR2 sequences are PRHDT and FYEKMQ (reference sequence). The V end was cut by 5 bases, the J end by 6 bases, with 17 bases between. The CDR3 runs 16 residues. The CDR3 bases are TGTGCCAGCAGCCAACGGGGTGAGGCCCGTAATTCACCCCTCCACTTT. Translating it yields CASSQRGEARNSPLHF.

The chain uses TRBV29-1 and TRBJ2-5; tentatively, D is TRBD2 (7 bases). V was cut by 7 bases and J by 6 bases, with 18 bases left in between. The CDR3 runs 13 residues. Germline V gene lookup returns CDR1 SQVTM and CDR2 ANQGSEA. The CDR3 spells CSAGPRGLQTQYF. In nucleotides, the CDR3 is TGCAGCGCCGGGCCGCGGGGGCTACAGACCCAGTACTTC.

The genes are TRBV19 and TRBJ1-5; maybe TRBD1 (5 bases). The length of the CDR3 is 16 residues. Germline V CDR1 and CDR2: LNHDA, SQIVND (reference sequence). The ends were cut back, 5 bases at V and 5 bases at J, with 19 bases in the middle. CDR3 in amino acids: CASSPSGRREDQPQHF. The CDR3 nucleotides read TGTGCCAGTAGTCCCTCCGGCCGCAGGGAGGATCAGCCCCAGCATTTT.

This clone was seen just once. The V and J genes are TRBV12-3 or TRBV12-4 and TRBJ2-3; D possibly corresponds to TRBD2 (6 bases). This CDR3 region has 13 residues. Trimming removed 5 bases from V and 4 bases from J, with 10 bases in between. The CDR3 loop is CASSLLAADTQYF. The CDR3 nucleotides read TGTGCCAGCAGTCTTTTAGCGGCAGATACGCAGTATTTT.

CDR3 in amino acids: CASKGPSYEQYF. The CDR3 DNA follows: TGCGCCAGCAAGGGGCCTTCCTACGAGCAGTACTTC. The chain uses TRBV5-1 and TRBJ2-7; TRBD1 might be the D (5 bases). Germline V CDR1 and CDR2: SGHRS, YFSETQ. CDR3 length equals 12 residues. V lost 6 bases and J 1 base, leaving 8 bases between the germline ends.

CDR3 region: CAWNPQGGEQYF. The CDR3 DNA reads as TGTGCCTGGAACCCCCAGGGGGGTGAGCAGTACTTC. The rearrangement links TRBV30 to TRBJ2-7, with D maybe TRBD1 (7 bases). The CDR3 length is 12 residues. Trimming took off 4 bases at V and 7 bases at J, with 14 bases between the two ends. Germline V gene lookup returns CDR1 GTSNPN and CDR2 SVGIG (reference sequence).

This chain links TRBV12-5 with TRBJ2-5; 8 bases fit TRBD2. J was trimmed by 4 bases and V by 5 bases; bases with no gene match: 3. The length of the CDR3 is 13 residues. The germline V gene has CDR1 LGHNT and CDR2 FRNRAP. CDR3 bases: TGTGCTAGTGGTCGCGGGGGGATAGAGACCCAGTACTTC. Its translation: CASGRGGIETQYF.

With regard to this clone: Other DNA sequences in the sample encode the same CDR3. The V and J genes are TRBV12-3 or TRBV12-4 and TRBJ2-7; TRBD1 might be the D (6 bases). With 8 bases removed from V and 2 bases from J, the gap between germline ends came to 10 bases. The CDR3 length is 12 residues. The CDR3 loop is CASSRQAYEQYF. Here the CDR3 DNA reads TGTGCCAGCTCTAGACAGGCCTACGAGCAGTACTTC.

The rearrangement uses TRBV28 and TRBJ2-2, with 9 bases identical to TRBD2. CDR1 and CDR2 (germline): MDHEN, SYDVKM. CDR3 length equals 19 residues. The junction had 15 bases not matched to a gene; V was cut back by 4 bases and J by 3 bases. Here the CDR3 reads CASSSPFLGGGGYTGELFF. For the CDR3, the DNA is TGTGCCAGCAGTTCCCCTTTTCTTGGCGGGGGGGGCTACACCGGGGAGCTGTTTTTT.

The J gene is TRBJ1-5, the V gene TRBV18; D unresolved. The CDR3 sequence is 13 residues long. With 3 bases removed from V and 5 bases from J, the gap between germline ends came to 8 bases. Germline V gives CDR1 KGHSH, CDR2 LQKENI. The CDR3 nucleotides are TGTGCCAGCTCACCGGAGAGGGATCAGCCCCAGCATTTT. It encodes CASSPERDQPQHF.

V usage is TRBV13 and J usage is TRBJ1-2; perhaps TRBD1 as D (5 bases). The CDR3 covers 14 residues. Germline CDR1 is PRHDT and CDR2 is FYEKMQ (reference sequence). Trimming removed 0 bases from V and 4 bases from J, with 9 bases in between. The CDR3 sequence: CASSLGPGGYGYTF. CDR3 nucleotides: TGTGCCAGCAGCTTAGGGCCCGGGGGCTATGGCTACACCTTC.